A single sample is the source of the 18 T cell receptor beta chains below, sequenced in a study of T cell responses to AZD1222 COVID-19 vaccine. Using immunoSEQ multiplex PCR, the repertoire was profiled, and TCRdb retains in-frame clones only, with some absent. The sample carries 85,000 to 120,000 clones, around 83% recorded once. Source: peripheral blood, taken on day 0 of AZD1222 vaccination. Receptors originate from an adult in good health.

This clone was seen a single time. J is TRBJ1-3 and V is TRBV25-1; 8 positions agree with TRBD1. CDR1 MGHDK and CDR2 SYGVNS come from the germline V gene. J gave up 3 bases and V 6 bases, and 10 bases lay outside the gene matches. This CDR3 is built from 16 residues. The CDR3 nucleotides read TGTGCCAGCAGGAAAACAGGGGGTGGAGGTGGAAACACCATATATTTT. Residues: CASRKTGGGGGNTIYF.

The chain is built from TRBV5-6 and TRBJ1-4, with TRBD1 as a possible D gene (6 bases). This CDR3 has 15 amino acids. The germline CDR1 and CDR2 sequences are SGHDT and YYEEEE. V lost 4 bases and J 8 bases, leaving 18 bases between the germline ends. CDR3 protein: CASSQGHRYSEKLFF. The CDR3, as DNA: TGTGCCAGCAGCCAGGGACACCGGTATTCCGAAAAACTGTTTTTT.

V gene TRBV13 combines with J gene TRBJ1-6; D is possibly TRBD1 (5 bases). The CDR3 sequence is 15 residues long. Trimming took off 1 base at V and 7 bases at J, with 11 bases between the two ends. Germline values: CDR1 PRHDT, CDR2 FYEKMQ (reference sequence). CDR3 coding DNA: TGTGCCAGCAGCTTAGTGTCCAGGGACAATTCACCCCTCCACTTT. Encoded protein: CASSLVSRDNSPLHF.

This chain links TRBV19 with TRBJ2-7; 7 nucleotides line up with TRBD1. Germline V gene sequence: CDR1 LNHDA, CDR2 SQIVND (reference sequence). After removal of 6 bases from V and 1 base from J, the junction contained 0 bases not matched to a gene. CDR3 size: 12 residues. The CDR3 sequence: CASRGQSYEQYF. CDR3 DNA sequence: TGTGCCAGTAGGGGACAGTCCTACGAGCAGTACTTC. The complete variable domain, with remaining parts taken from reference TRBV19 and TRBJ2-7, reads DGGITQSPKYLFRKEGQNVTLSCEQNLNHDAMYWYRQDPGQGLRLIYYSQIVNDFQKGDIAEGYSVSREKKESFPLTVTSAQKNPTAFYLCASRGQSYEQYFGPGTRLTVT.

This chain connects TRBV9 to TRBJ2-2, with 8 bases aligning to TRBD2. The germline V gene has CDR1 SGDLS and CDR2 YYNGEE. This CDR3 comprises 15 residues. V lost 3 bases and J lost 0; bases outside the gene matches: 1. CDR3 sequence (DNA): TGTGCCAGCAGCGAACTAGCGGCGAACACCGGGGAGCTGTTTTTT. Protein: CASSELAANTGELFF.

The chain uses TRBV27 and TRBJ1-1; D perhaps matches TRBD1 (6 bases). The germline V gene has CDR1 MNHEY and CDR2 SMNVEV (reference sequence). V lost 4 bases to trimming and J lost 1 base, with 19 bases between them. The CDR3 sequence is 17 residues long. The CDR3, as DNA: TGTGCCAGCAGTTCCCCTTTTGGGGGGGCTGGGAACACTGAAGCTTTCTTT. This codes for CASSSPFGGAGNTEAFF.

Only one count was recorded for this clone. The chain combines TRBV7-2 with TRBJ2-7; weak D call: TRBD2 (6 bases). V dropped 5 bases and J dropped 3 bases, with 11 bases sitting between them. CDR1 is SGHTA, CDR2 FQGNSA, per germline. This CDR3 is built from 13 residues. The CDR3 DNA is TGTGCCAGCAGCCCCGGGGGTGACTACGAGCAGTACTTC. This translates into CASSPGGDYEQYF.

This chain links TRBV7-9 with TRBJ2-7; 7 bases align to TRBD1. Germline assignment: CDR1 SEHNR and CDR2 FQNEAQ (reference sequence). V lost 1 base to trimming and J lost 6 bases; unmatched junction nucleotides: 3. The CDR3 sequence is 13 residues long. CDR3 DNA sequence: TGTGCCAGCAGCTTAGGGGCAGGGGGCGAGCAGTACTTC. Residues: CASSLGAGGEQYF.

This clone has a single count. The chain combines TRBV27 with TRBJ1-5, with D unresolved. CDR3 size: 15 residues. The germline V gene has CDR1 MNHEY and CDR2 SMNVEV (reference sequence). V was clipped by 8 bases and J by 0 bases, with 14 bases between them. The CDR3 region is CASGGGKNSNQPQHF. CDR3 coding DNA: TGTGCCAGCGGTGGTGGAAAAAATAGCAATCAGCCCCAGCATTTT.

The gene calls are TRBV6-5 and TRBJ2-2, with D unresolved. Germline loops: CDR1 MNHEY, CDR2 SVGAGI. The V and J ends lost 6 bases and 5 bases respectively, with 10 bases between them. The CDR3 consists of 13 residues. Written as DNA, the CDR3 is TGTGCCAGCAGCTCGACACGGACCGGGGAGCTGTTTTTT. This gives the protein CASSSTRTGELFF.

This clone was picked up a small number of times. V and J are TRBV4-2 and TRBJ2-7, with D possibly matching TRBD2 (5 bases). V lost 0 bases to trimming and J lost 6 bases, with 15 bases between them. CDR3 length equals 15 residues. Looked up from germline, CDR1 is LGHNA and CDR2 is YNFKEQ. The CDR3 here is CASSQERGQASEQYF. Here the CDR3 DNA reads TGTGCCAGCAGCCAAGAAAGAGGGCAGGCGTCCGAGCAGTACTTC.

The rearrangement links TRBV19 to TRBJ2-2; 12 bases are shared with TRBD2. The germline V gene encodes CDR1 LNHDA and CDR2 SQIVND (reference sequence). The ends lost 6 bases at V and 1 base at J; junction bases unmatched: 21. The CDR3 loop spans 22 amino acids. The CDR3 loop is CASSRPSRLAGVAMVNTGELFF. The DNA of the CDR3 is TGTGCCAGTAGCCGCCCTTCTAGACTAGCGGGAGTAGCAATGGTGAACACCGGGGAGCTGTTTTTT.

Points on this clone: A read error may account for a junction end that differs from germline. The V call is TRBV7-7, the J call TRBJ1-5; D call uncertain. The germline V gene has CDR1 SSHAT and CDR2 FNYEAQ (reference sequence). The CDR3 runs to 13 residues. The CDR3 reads CASSLHVGQPQHF. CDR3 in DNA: TGTGCTAGCAGCTTGCACGTGGGACAGCCCCAGCATTTT. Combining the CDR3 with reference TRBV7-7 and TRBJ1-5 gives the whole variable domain GAGVSQSPRYKVTKRGQDVTLRCDPISSHATLYWYQQALGQGPEFLTYFNYEAQPDKSGLPSDRFSAERPEGSISTLTIQRTEQRDSAMYRCASSLHVGQPQHFGDGTRLSIL.

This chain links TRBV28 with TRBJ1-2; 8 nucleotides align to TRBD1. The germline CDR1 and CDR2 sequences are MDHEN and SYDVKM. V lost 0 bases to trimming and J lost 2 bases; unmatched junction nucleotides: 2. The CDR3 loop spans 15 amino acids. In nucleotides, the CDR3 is TGTGCCAGCAGTTTATGGGACAGGGCCAACTATGGCTACACCTTC. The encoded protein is CASSLWDRANYGYTF.

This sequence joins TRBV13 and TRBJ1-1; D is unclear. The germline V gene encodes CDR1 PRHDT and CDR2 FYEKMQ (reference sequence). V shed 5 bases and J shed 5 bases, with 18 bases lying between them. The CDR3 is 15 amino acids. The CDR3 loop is CASSPPVLAWTEAFF. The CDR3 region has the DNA TGTGCCAGCAGCCCCCCGGTGCTGGCGTGGACTGAAGCTTTCTTT.

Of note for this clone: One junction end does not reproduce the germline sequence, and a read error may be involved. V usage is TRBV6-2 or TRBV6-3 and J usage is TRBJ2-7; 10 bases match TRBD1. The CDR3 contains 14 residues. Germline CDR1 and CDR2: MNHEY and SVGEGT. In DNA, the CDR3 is TGTGCCAGCAGTATCCAACTCGACAGGGGGCGCAGGAACTTC. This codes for CASSIQLDRGRRNF.

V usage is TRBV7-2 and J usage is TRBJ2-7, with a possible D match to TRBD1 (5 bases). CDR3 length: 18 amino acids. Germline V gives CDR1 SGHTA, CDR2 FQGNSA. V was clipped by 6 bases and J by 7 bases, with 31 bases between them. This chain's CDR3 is CASSNSGLRSLPTEEQYF. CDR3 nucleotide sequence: TGTGCCAGCAGTAACTCAGGGTTGCGGAGTCTCCCCACTGAAGAGCAGTACTTC. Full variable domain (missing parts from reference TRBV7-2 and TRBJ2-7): GAGVSQSPSNKVTEKGKDVELRCDPISGHTALYWYRQSLGQGLEFLIYFQGNSAPDKSGLPSDRFSAERTGGSVSTLTIQRTQQEDSAVYLCASSNSGLRSLPTEEQYFGPGTRLTVT.

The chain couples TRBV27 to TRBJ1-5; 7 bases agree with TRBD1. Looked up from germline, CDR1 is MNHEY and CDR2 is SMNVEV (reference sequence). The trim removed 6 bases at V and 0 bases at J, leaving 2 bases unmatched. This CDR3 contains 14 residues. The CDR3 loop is CASSTGDSNQPQHF. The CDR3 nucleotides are TGTGCCAGCAGCACAGGGGATAGCAATCAGCCCCAGCATTTT.